This T cell receptor beta chain was identified in a study of blood T cell repertoires in COVID-19. Study in general: T cells, B-cell-depleted T cells, or PBMCs supplied cDNA or gDNA.

The CDR3 extends over 13 amino acids. V lost 6 bases and J lost 0, with 7 bases in between. Germline values: CDR1 SGHNT, CDR2 YENEEA. Clones were read by immunoSEQ multiplex PCR, and TCRdb kept only the in-frame ones, dropping some. This sample has about 180,000 clones, with over 65% found just once. Sequencing was carried out using peripheral blood. The genes are TRBV11-3 and TRBJ2-3; D is unclear. This receptor was taken from a person aged 70 to 80 with COVID-19, enrolled during active disease. CDR3 bases: TGTGCCAGCAGTACATACAGCACAGATACGCAGTATTTT. Protein sequence: CASSTYSTDTQYF. Filled out from reference TRBV11-3 and TRBJ2-3, the complete variable domain reads EAGVVQSPRYKIIEKKQPVAFWCNPISGHNTLYWYLQNLGQGPELLIRYENEEAVDDSQLPKDRFSAERLKGVDSTLKIQPAELGDSAVYLCASSTYSTDTQYFGPGTRLTVL.